This T cell receptor (beta chain) was profiled in a study of blood T cell repertoires in COVID-19. Repertoires were generated with immunoSEQ multiplex PCR, while TCRdb's copy carries only in-frame clones and drops some. The table lists about 68,000 clones, roughly 91% of them singletons. The CDR3 length is 13 residues. The germline V gene encodes CDR1 SGHAT and CDR2 FQNNGV. Trimming shortened V by 0 bases and J by 7 bases, and 9 bases separated the two germline ends. The V and J genes are TRBV11-2 and TRBJ1-2; perhaps TRBD1 as D (6 bases). The receptor comes from a man aged 35-49 years with COVID-19, enrolled during active disease. Specimen: peripheral blood. CDR3 sequence: CASSLEGASGYTF. CDR3 DNA: TGTGCCAGCAGCTTAGAGGGGGCGAGTGGCTACACCTTC.